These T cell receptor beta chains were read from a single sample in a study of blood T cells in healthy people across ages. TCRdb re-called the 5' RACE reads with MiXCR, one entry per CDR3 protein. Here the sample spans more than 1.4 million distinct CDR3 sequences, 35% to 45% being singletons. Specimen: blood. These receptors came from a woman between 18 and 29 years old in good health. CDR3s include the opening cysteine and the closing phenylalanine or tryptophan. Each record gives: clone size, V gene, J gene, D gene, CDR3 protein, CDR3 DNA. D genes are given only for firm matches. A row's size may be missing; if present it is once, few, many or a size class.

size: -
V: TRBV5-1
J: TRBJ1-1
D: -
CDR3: CASRDSAEAFF
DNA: TGCGCCAGCAGGGATTCCGCTGAAGCTTTCTTT

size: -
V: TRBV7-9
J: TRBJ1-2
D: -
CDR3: CATPIGHNYGYTF
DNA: TGTGCCACCCCCATCGGACACAACTATGGCTACACCTTC

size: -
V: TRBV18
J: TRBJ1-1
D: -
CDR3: CASSPGLDKREAFF
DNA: TGTGCCAGCTCACCGGGCTTAGACAAAAGAGAAGCTTTCTTT

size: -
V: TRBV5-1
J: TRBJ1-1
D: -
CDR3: CASSSLGGSNTEAFF
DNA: TGCGCCAGCAGCTCCCTAGGGGGGAGTAACACTGAAGCTTTCTTT

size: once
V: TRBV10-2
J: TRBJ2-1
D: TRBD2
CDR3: CASRSPRGGGSYNEQFF
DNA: TGCGCCAGCAGGAGCCCCCGGGGCGGGGGCTCCTACAATGAGCAGTTCTTC

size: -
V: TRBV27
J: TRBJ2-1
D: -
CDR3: CASSLSEAAWNEQFF
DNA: TGTGCCAGCAGTTTGTCGGAGGCTGCTTGGAATGAGCAGTTCTTC

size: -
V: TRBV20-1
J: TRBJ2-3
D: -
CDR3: CSASKTGTDTQYF
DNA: TGCAGTGCTAGTAAGACGGGCACAGATACGCAGTATTTT

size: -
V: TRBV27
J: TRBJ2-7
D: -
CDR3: CASTAPYNEQYF
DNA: TGTGCCAGCACCGCCCCCTACAATGAGCAGTACTTC

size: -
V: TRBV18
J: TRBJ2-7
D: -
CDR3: CASSPQGTLSYEQYF
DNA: TGTGCCAGCTCACCACAAGGGACCCTTTCCTACGAGCAGTACTTC

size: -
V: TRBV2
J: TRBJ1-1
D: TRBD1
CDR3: CASSGDSLEAFF
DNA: TGTGCCAGCAGTGGGGACAGCTTAGAAGCTTTCTTT

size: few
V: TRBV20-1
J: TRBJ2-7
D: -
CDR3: CSARTVSYEQYF
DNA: TGCAGTGCTAGAACGGTTTCCTACGAGCAGTACTTC

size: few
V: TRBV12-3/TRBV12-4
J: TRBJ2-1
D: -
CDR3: CATGEGTALYSAPNEQFF
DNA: TGTGCCACGGGGGAGGGGACAGCGCTCTATTCCGCCCCTAATGAGCAGTTCTTC

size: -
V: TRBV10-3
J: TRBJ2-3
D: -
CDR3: CAMGWDTQYF
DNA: TGTGCCATGGGATGGGATACGCAGTATTTT

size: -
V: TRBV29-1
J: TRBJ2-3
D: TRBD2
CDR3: CSVESVAGEADTQYF
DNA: TGCAGCGTTGAGAGTGTAGCGGGGGAGGCAGATACGCAGTATTTT

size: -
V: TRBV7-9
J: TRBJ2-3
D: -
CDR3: CASSLTGGGFSDTQYF
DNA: TGTGCCAGCAGCTTAACCGGAGGGGGCTTCTCAGATACGCAGTATTTT

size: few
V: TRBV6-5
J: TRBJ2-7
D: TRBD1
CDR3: CASSYQGASSYEQYF
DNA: TGTGCCAGCAGTTACCAGGGGGCCTCCTCCTACGAGCAGTACTTC

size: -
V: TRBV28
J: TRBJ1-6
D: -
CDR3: CASSAINFQGSYNSPLHF
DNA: TGTGCCAGCAGCGCTATCAACTTCCAAGGCTCCTATAATTCACCCCTCCACTTT

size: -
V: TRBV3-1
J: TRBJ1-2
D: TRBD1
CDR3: CASSQGPGQTYGYTF
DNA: TGTGCCAGCAGCCAAGGACCGGGACAGACCTATGGCTACACCTTC

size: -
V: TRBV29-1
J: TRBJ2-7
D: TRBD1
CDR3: CSHLGTGGGEQYF
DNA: TGCAGCCACCTGGGGACAGGGGGCGGCGAGCAGTACTTC

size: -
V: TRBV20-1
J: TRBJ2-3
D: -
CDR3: CSATDSSSTDTQYF
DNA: TGCAGTGCCACGGACTCCTCTAGCACAGATACGCAGTATTTT

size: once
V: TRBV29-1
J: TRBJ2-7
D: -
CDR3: CSVEDDRNAKQYF
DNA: TGCAGCGTTGAAGACGACAGGAACGCCAAGCAGTACTTC

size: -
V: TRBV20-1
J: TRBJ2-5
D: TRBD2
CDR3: CSARETSGGLNEQYF
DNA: TGCAGTGCTAGAGAGACTAGCGGGGGGCTCAATGAGCAGTACTTC

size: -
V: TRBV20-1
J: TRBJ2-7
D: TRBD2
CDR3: CSAQPLAGVSDEQYF
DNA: TGCAGTGCCCAACCTTTAGCGGGAGTTAGCGACGAGCAGTACTTC

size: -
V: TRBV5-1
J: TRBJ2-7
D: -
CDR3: CASSLGSLITYEQYF
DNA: TGCGCCAGCAGCTTGGGGTCCCTCATTACCTACGAGCAGTACTTC

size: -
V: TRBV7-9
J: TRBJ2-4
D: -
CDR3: CSSSLGNIQYF
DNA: TGTTCCAGCAGCTTAGGGAACATTCAGTACTTC

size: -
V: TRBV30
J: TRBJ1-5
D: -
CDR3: CAWSVGTGVNQPQHF
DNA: TGTGCCTGGAGTGTAGGAACGGGAGTAAATCAGCCCCAGCATTTT

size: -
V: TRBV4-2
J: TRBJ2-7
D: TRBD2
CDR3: CASSFRSSGNSYNEQYF
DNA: TGTGCCAGCAGCTTTCGATCTAGCGGGAATTCCTACAATGAGCAGTACTTC

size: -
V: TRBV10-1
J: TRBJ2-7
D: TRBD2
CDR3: CASSEFASGSYEQYF
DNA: TGCGCCAGCAGTGAGTTTGCTAGCGGGAGCTACGAGCAGTACTTC

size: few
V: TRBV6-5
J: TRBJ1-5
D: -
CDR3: CASSYSIAPGQPQHF
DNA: TGTGCCAGCAGTTACTCGATTGCGCCCGGCCAGCCCCAGCATTTT

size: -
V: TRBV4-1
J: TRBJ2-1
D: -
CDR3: CASSSKRGVSSYNEQFF
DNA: TGCGCCAGCAGCAGTAAGCGAGGGGTTAGCTCCTACAATGAGCAGTTCTTC

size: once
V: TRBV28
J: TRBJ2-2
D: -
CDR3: CASSPTGTQETQYFGPGAGELFF
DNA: -

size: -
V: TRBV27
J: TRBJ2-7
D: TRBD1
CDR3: CASGGQGRNEQYF
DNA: TGTGCCAGCGGGGGACAGGGGCGAAATGAGCAGTACTTC

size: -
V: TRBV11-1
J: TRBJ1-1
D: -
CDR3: CASSQPVAEGTEAFF
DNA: TGTGCCAGCAGCCAACCCGTGGCGGAAGGCACTGAAGCTTTCTTT

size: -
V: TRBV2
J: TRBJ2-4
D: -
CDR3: CASSDDFGGNNIQYF
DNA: TGTGCCAGCAGTGATGACTTTGGGGGTAACAACATTCAGTACTTC

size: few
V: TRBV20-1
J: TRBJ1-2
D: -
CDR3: CSAYRVIGYGYTF
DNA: TGCAGTGCCTACAGGGTGATAGGGTATGGCTACACCTTC

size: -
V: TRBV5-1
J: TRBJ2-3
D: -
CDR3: CASSLDRSDTQYF
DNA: TGCGCCAGCAGTTTAGACCGATCGGATACGCAGTATTTT

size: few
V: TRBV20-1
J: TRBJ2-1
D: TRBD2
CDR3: CTTGTSFEQFF
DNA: TGCACTACCGGGACTAGTTTTGAGCAGTTCTTC

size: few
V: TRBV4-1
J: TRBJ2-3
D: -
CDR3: CASSQDRGTLRDTQYF
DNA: TGCGCCAGCAGCCAAGATCGGGGGACCCTTCGAGATACGCAGTATTTT

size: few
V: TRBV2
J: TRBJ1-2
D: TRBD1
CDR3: CASNTGQGYGYTF
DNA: TGTGCCAGCAACACGGGACAGGGCTATGGCTACACCTTC

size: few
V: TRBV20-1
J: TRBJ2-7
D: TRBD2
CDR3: CSARDKRASGTYEQYF
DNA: TGCAGTGCTAGAGATAAAAGGGCTAGCGGGACCTACGAGCAGTACTTC